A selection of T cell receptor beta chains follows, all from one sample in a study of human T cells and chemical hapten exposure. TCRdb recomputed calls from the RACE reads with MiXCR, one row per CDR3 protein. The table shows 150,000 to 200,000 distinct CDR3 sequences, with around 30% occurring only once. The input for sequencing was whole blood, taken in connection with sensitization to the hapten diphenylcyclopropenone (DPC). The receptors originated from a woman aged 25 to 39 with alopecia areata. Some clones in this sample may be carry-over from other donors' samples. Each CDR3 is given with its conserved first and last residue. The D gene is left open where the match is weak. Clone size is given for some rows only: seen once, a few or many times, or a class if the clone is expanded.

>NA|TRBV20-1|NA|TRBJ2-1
CSAREVSGYNEQFF
TGCAGTGCTAGAGAGGTTTCGGGGTACAATGAGCAGTTCTTC
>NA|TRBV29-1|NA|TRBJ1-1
CSAVPDRRANTEAFF
TGCAGCGCCGTCCCCGACAGGAGGGCGAACACTGAAGCTTTCTTT
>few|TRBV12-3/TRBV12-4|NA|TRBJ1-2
CASSSRDRYGYTF
TGTGCCAGCAGTTCCAGGGATCGCTATGGCTACACCTTC
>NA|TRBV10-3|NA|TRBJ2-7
CAISESGVREQYF
TGTGCCATCAGTGAGTCGGGTGTGAGGGAGCAGTACTTC
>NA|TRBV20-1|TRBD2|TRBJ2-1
CSALYFSGGTYNEQFF
TGCAGTGCCCTCTATTTTAGCGGGGGGACATACAATGAGCAGTTCTTC
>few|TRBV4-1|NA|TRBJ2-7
CASSQPGSLYEQYF
TGCGCCAGCAGCCAGCCGGGTTCCCTTTACGAGCAGTACTTC
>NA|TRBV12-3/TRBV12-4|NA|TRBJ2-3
CASKRAGGTTDTQYF
TGTGCCAGCAAGAGGGCAGGGGGGACCACAGATACGCAGTATTTT
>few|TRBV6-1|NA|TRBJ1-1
CASSFMGTEAFF
TGTGCCAGCAGCTTTATGGGCACTGAAGCTTTCTTT
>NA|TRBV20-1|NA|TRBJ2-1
CSARDPASPLSNEQFF
TGCAGTGCTAGAGATCCTGCTAGCCCTCTCTCCAATGAGCAGTTCTTC
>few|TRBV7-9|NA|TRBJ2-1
CASSTKRAGNNEQFF
TGTGCCAGCAGCACGAAAAGGGCGGGGAACAATGAGCAGTTCTTC
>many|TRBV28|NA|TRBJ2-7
CATSGLGEQYF
TGTGCCACCTCCGGTCTGGGCGAGCAGTACTTC
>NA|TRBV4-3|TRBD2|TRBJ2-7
CASSQDPLAEAYEQYF
TGCGCCAGCAGCCAAGATCCCCTAGCGGAAGCCTACGAGCAGTACTTC
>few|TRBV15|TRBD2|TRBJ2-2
CATSRIRLADTGELFF
TGTGCCACCAGCAGAATAAGACTAGCGGACACCGGGGAGCTGTTTTTT
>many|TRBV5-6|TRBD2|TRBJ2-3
CASSLVGGGTDTQYF
TGTGCCAGCAGCTTGGTCGGGGGGGGAACAGATACGCAGTATTTT
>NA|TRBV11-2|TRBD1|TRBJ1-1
CASSFHPRRQGTEAFF
TGTGCCAGCAGCTTCCACCCCCGTCGACAGGGCACTGAAGCTTTCTTT
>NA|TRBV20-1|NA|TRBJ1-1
CSADNDRMNTEAFF
TGCAGTGCTGATAATGACAGGATGAACACTGAAGCTTTCTTT
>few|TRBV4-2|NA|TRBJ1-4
CASSQAGPLLNEKLFF
TGTGCCAGCAGCCAAGCCGGCCCCCTCCTTAATGAAAAACTGTTTTTT
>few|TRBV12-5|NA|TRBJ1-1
CASGFSNTEAFF
TGTGCTAGTGGTTTTTCGAACACTGAAGCTTTCTTT
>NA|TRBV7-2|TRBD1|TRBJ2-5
CASSLWDRSQETQYF
TGTGCCAGCAGCTTGTGGGACAGGAGCCAAGAGACCCAGTACTTC